The source of this T cell receptor (beta chain) is a study of identical twins. CDR1 is SEHNR, CDR2 FQNEAQ, per germline (reference sequence). V shed 3 bases and J 2 bases; nucleotides not matched to a gene: 3. This CDR3 comprises 15 residues. This clonotype was seen more than once but under ten times. TCRdb re-called the 5' RACE reads through MiXCR, storing one row per CDR3 protein. This sample carries approximately 260,000 distinct CDR3 sequences, about 8% of them seen once, and the ten largest clones take less than 4%. These data were also reused for a study on yellow fever vaccine responses in identical twins.

The sequence derives from a woman aged 18-29 years in good health. V and J are TRBV7-9 and TRBJ2-1; TRBD2 aligns across 8 bases. The sample consisted of CD8+ T cells sorted from blood. CDR3 in DNA: TGTGCCAGCAGCTTCGCGGGAGGCACCTACAATGAGCAGTTCTTC. Amino acid sequence: CASSFAGGTYNEQFF.